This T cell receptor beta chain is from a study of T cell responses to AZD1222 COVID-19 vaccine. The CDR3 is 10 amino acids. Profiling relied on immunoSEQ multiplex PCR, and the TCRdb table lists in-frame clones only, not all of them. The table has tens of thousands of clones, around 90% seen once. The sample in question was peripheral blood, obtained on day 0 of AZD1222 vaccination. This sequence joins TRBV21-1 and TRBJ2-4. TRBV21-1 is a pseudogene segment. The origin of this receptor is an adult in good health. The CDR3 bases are TGTGCCAGCACTTCGACCGGTTGGTACTTC. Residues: CASTSTGWYF.